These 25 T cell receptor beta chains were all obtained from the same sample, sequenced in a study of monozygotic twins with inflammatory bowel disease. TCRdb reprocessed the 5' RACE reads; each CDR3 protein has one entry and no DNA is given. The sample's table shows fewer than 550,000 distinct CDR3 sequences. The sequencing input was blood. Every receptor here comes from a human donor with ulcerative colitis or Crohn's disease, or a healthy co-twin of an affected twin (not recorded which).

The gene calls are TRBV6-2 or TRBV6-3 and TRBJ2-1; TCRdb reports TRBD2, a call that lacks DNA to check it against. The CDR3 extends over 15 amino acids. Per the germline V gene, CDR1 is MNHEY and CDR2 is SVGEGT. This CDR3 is CASRPSGGENNEQFF.

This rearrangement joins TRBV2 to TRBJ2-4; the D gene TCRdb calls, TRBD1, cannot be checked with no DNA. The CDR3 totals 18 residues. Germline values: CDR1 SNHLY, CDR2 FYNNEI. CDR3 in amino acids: CASSLEDRGISAKNIQYF.

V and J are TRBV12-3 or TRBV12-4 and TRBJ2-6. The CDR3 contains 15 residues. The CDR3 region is CASTKFNAGANVLTF.

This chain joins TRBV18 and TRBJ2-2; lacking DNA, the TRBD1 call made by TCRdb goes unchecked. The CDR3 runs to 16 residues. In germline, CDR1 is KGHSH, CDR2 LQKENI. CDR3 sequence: CASSSETGRNTGELFF.

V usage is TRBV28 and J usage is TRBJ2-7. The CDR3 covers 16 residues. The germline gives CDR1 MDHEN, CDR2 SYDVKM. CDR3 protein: CASSIPTDLSSYEQYF.

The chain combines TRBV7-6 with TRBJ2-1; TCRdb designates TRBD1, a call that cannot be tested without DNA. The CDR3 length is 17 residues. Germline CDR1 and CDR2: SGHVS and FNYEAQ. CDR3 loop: CASSFALGQGPYNEQFF.

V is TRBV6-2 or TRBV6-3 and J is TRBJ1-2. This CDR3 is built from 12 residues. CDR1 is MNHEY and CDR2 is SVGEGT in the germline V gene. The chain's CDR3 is CASSDRVAGYTF.

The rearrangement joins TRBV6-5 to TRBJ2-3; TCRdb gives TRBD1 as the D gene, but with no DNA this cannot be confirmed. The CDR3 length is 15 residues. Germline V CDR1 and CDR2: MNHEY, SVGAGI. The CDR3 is CASSYSDRGVLQQYF.

CDR3 protein: CASSLGQGKSDTQYF. The chain couples TRBV5-1 to TRBJ2-3; TCRdb calls TRBD1, which cannot be checked without DNA. Germline assignment: CDR1 SGHRS and CDR2 YFSETQ. There are 15 residues in the CDR3.

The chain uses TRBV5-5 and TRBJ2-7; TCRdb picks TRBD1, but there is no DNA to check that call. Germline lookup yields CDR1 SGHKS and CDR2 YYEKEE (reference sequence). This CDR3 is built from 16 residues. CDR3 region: CASSRIGRGNVYEQYF.

This CDR3 is CASSLRDGIQETQYF. V is TRBV12-3 or TRBV12-4 and J is TRBJ2-5; TCRdb names TRBD1, which stays unverified in the absence of DNA. This CDR3 has 15 amino acids.

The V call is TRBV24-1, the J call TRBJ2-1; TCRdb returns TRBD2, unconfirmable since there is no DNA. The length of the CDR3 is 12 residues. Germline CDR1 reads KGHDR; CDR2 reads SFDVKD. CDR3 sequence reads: CAAASPYNEQFF.

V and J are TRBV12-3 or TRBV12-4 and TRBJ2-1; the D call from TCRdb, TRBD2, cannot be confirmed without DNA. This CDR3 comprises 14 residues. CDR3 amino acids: CASSPPWGVREQFF.

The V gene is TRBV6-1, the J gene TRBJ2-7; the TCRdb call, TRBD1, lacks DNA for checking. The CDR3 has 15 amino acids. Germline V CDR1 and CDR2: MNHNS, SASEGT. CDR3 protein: CASSPGQGSTSEQYF.

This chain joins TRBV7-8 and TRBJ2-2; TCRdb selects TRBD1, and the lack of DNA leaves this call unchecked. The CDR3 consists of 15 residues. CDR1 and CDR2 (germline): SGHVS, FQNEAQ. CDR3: CASSRRGRGTGELFF.

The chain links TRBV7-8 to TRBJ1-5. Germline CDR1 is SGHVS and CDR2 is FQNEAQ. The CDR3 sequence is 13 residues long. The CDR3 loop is CASSSGLNQPQHF.

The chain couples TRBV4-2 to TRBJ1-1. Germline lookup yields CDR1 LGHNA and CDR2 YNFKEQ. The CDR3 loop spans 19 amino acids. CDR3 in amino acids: CASSQVRSHGSGLNTEAFF.

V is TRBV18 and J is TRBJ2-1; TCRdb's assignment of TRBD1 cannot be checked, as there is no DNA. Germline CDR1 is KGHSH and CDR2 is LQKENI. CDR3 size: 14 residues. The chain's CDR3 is CASRQGQGSNEQFF.

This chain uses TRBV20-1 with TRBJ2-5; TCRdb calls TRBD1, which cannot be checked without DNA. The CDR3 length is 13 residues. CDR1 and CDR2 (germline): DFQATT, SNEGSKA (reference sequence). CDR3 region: CSARGTGRETQYF.

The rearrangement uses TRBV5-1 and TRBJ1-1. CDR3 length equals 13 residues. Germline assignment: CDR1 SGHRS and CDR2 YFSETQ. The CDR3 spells CASSLAVAAEAFF.

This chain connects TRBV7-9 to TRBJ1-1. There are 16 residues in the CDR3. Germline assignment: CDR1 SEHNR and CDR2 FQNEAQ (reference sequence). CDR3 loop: CASSASALFRSTEAFF.

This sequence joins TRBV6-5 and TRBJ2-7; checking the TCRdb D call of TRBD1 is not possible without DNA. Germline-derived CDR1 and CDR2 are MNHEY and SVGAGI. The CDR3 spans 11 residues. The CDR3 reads CASSYRGGQYF.

The CDR3 sequence: CASSEAQLAQETQYF. The chain joins TRBV2 to TRBJ2-5; as DNA is missing, the TRBD2 call by TCRdb cannot be tested. Germline CDR1 SNHLY, CDR2 FYNNEI. CDR3 length: 15 amino acids. Complete variable domain (other parts from reference TRBV2 and TRBJ2-5): EPEVTQTPSHQVTQMGQEVILRCVPISNHLYFYWYRQILGQKVEFLVSFYNNEISEKSEIFDDQFSVERPDGSNFTLKIRSTKLEDSAMYFCASSEAQLAQETQYFGPGTRLLVL.

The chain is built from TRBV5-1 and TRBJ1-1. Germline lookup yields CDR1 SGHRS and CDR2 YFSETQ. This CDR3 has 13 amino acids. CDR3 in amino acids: CASGLRWGTEAFF. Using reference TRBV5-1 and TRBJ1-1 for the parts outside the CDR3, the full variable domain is KAGVTQTPRYLIKTRGQQVTLSCSPISGHRSVSWYQQTPGQGLQFLFEYFSETQRNKGNFPGRFSGRQFSNSRSEMNVSTLELGDSALYLCASGLRWGTEAFFGQGTRLTVV.

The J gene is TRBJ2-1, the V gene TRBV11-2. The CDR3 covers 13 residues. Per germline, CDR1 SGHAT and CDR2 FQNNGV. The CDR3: CASSRTQYNEQFF. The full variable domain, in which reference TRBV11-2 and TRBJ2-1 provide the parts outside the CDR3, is EAGVAQSPRYKIIEKRQSVAFWCNPISGHATLYWYQQILGQGPKLLIQFQNNGVVDDSQLPKDRFSAERLKGVDSTLKIQPAKLEDSAVYLCASSRTQYNEQFFGPGTRLTVL.